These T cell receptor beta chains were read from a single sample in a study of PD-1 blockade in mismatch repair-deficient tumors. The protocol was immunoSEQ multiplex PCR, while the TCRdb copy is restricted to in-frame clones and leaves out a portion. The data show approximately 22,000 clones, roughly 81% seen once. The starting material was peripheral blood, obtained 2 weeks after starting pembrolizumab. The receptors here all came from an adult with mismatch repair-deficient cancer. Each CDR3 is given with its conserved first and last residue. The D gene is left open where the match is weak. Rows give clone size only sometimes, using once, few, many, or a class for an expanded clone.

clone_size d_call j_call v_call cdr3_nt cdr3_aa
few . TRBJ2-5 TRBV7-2 TGTGCCAGCAGCCTAGAGACGGCCCAGTACTTC CASSLETAQYF
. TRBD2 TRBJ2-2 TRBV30 TGTGCCTGGACTGCGGGGGTAGCGAACACCGGGGAGCTGTTTTTT CAWTAGVANTGELFF
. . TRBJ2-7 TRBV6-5 TGTGCCAGCAGTTACTCGCCCCAGGCCTCCTACGAGCAGTACTTC CASSYSPQASYEQYF
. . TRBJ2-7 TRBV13 TGTGCCAGCAGCTTGGGACCCTTAGAGCAGTACTTC CASSLGPLEQYF
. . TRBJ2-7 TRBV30 TGTGCCTGGAGTGTAAAGGGGAAAAACTACGAGCAGTACTTC CAWSVKGKNYEQYF
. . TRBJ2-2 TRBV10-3 TGTGCCATCGGAGGCGCCTGGGAGCTGTTTTTT CAIGGAWELFF
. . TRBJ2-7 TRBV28 TGTGCCAGCAGTTTACCCTTCTGGACCTCCTACGAGCAGTACTTC CASSLPFWTSYEQYF
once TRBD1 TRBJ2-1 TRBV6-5 TGTGCCAGCAGTTCTAGGACAGGGGCGGACAATGAGCAGTTCTTC CASSSRTGADNEQFF
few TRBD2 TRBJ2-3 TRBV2 TGTGCCAGCAGTGAAGACGGCGGGAGGGGGACAGATACGCAGTATTTT CASSEDGGRGTDTQYF
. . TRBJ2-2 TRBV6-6 TGTGCCAGCGGGAGGATGAACACCGGGGAGCTGTTTTTT CASGRMNTGELFF
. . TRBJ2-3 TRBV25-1 TGTGCCAGCAGTGAATTTGCACTCACAGATACGCAGTATTTT CASSEFALTDTQYF
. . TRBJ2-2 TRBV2 TGTGCCAGCACAGGGCCTCCGATTACCGGGGAGCTGTTTTTT CASTGPPITGELFF
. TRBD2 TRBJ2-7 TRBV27 TGTGCCAGCAGTACGATAGCGGGCTACTCCTACGAGCAGTACTTC CASSTIAGYSYEQYF
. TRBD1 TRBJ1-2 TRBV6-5 TGTGCCAGCAGCCGGACAGGGACCCTTGGCTATGGCTACACCTTC CASSRTGTLGYGYTF
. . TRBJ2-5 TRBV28 TGTGCCAGCAGTTTAATGTGGGGAGAGACCCAGTACTTC CASSLMWGETQYF
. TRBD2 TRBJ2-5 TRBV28 TGTGCCAGCAGCCTTCGGGGGGGGGCTCTGGCTAGCGCCCGCCCAGGGACCCAGTACTTC CASSLRGGALASARPGTQYF
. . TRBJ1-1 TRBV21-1 TGTGCCAGCAGCATCCTCAAAGGCCGGGGCCCCAAGGGGACTGAAGCTTTCTTT CASSILKGRGPKGTEAFF
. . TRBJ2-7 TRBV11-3 TGTGCCAGCAGCTTTGGGTCAGAGTCCTACGAGCAGTACTTC CASSFGSESYEQYF
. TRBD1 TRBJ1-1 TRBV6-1 TGTGCCAGCAGTGAAACGACAGGGATGAACACTGAAGCTTTCTTT CASSETTGMNTEAFF
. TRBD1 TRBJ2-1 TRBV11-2 TGTGCCAGCAGCCGTGACAGGGGGAATGAGCAGTTCTTC CASSRDRGNEQFF
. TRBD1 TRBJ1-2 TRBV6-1 TGTGCCAGCAGAGGGGACAGGGCTAACTATGGCTACACCTTC CASRGDRANYGYTF
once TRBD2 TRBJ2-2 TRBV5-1 TGCGCCAGCAGCTTGGATCTAGCGGGAGCTCTAGGGGAGCTGTTTTTT CASSLDLAGALGELFF
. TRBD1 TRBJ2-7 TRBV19 TGTGCCAGTAGTTCCGGGACAGGGGGTTACGAGCAGTACTTC CASSSGTGGYEQYF
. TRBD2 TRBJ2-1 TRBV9 TGTGCCAGCAGCGAACCGGTAAGCCAGGGATTCCCTAGCGGTGAGCAGTTCTTC CASSEPVSQGFPSGEQFF
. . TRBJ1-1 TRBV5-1 TGCGCCAGCAGCTTACTGGTAGAGAACACTGAAGCTTTCTTT CASSLLVENTEAFF
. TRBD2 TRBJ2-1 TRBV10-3 TGTGCCATCAGTGTCCCCCTTAGGACTAGCGGGAGGAGTGAGCAGTTCTTC CAISVPLRTSGRSEQFF
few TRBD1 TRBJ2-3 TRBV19 TGTGCCAGTAGGCCGACAGGGGTGGATACGCAGTATTTT CASRPTGVDTQYF
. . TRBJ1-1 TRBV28 TGTGCCAGCAGTCCACCCCGGGGTCGGGGCAAAGCTTTCTTT CASSPPRGRGKAFF
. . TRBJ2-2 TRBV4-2 TGTGCCAGCAGCCAAGGGAACACCGGGGAGCTGTTTTTT CASSQGNTGELFF
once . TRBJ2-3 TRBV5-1 TGCGCCAGCAGCGTGGCCAGGGGAGATACGCAGTATTTT CASSVARGDTQYF